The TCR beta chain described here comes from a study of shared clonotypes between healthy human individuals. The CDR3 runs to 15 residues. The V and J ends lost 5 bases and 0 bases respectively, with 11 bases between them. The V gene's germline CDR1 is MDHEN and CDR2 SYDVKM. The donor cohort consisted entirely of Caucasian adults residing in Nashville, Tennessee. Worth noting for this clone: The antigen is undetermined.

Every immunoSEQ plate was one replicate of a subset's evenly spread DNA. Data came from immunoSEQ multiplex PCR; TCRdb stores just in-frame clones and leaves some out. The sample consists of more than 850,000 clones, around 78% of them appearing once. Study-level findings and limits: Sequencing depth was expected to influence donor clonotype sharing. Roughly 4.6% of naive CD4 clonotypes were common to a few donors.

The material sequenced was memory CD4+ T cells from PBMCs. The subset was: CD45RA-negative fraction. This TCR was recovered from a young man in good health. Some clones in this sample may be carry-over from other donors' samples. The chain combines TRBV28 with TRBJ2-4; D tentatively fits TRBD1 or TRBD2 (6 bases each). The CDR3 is CASSGGGLAKNIQYF. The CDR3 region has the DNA TGTGCCAGCAGTGGAGGGGGTTTAGCCAAAAACATTCAGTACTTC.